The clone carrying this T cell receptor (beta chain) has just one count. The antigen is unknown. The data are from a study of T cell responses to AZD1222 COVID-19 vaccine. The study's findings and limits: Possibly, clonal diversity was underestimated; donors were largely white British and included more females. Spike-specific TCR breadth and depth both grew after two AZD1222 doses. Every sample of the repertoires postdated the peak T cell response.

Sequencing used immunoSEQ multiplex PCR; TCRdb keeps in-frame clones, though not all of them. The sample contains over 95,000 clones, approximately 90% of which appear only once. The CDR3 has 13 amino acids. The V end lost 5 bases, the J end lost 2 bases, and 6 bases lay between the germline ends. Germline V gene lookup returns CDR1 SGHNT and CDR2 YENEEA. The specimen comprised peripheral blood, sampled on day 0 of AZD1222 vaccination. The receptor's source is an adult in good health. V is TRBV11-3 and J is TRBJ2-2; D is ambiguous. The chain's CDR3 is CASSAPNTGELFF. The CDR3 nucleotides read TGTGCCAGCAGCGCTCCTAACACCGGGGAGCTGTTTTTT.